These T cell receptor beta chains were read from a single sample in a study of beta chain features in type 1 diabetes. Produced via immunoSEQ multiplex PCR; TCRdb's table is partial and in-frame only. The table lists hundreds of thousands of clones, around 30% of them singletons. Material: naive CD4+ T cells from blood. The receptors come from a man younger than 35 in good health. Both conserved end residues are part of each CDR3.

j_call | v_call | cdr3_aa
TRBJ2-7 | TRBV7-6 | CASSSPRASGSYEQYF
TRBJ1-2 | TRBV28 | CASSLRGPYYGYTF
TRBJ2-7 | TRBV7-2 | CASSVGRTYEQYF
TRBJ2-1 | TRBV19 | CASSIGNYNEQFF
TRBJ2-3 | TRBV7-8 | CASSLALAASTDTQYF
TRBJ2-3 | TRBV2 | CASSETRGGTDTQYF
TRBJ2-7 | TRBV30 | CAWSPRRGHEQYF
TRBJ2-7 | TRBV2 | CASSTHSYEQYF
TRBJ1-5 | TRBV30 | CAWSADRGPEQPQHF
TRBJ1-1 | TRBV29-1 | CSVAEDAEAFF
TRBJ1-1 | TRBV28 | CASSTTGGGYTEAFF
TRBJ2-5 | TRBV20-1 | CSARDQETQYF
TRBJ2-1 | TRBV5-1 | CASSSPRGRGNEQFF